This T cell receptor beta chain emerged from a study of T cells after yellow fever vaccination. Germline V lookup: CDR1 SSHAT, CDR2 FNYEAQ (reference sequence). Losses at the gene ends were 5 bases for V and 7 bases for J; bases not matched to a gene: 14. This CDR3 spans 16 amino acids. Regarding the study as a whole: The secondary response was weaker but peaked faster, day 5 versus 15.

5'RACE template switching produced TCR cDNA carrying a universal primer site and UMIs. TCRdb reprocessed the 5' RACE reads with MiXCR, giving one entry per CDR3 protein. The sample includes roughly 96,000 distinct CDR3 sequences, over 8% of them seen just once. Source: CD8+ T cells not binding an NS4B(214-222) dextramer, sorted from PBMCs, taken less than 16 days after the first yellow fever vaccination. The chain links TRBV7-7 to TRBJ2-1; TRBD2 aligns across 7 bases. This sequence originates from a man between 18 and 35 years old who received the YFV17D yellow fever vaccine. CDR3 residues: CASSPNLAGERNEQFF. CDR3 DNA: TGTGCCAGCAGCCCTAATCTGGCGGGGGAGAGGAATGAGCAGTTCTTC.